This passage covers 19 T cell receptor beta chains from one sample sequenced in a study of radiation and T cells in renal cell carcinoma. This table comes from immunoSEQ multiplex PCR, and its TCRdb copy is limited to in-frame clones, with some not included. Of tens of thousands of clones listed, approximately 84% are singletons. Time point indicated: baseline pretreatment blood. Documented treatment: 15 Gy SBRT to primary tumor, nephrectomy 4 weeks later. The specimen was blood, collected from a patient whose treatment included radiotherapy and nephrectomy. The origin of the receptors is a man in his fifties or sixties with renal cell carcinoma.

This clone was counted between two and nine times. The J gene is TRBJ2-2, the V gene TRBV9; 7 bases agree with TRBD2. Germline V gives CDR1 SGDLS, CDR2 YYNGEE. With V trimmed by 3 bases and J by 3 bases, 5 bases remained unmatched. This CDR3 region has 15 residues. The CDR3 spells CASSGRSGDTGELFF. The CDR3 region has the DNA TGTGCCAGCAGCGGTAGGAGCGGGGACACCGGGGAGCTGTTTTTT.

The V and J genes are TRBV29-1 and TRBJ2-3; tentatively, D is TRBD1 (6 bases). Germline values: CDR1 SQVTM, CDR2 ANQGSEA. Trimming cost V 2 bases and J 0 bases, with 9 bases left between them. The CDR3 is made up of 14 amino acids. CDR3 nucleotides: TGCAGCGTTGAACGGCAGGGGAGCACAGATACGCAGTATTTT. It encodes CSVERQGSTDTQYF.

This chain joins TRBV27 and TRBJ2-1, with 13 bases matching TRBD2. This CDR3 region has 15 residues. J was trimmed by 9 bases and V by 6 bases; bases with no gene match: 8. The germline V gene has CDR1 MNHEY and CDR2 SMNVEV (reference sequence). The CDR3 bases are TGTGCCAGCAGATCCGGGACTAGCGGGACGGGTGAGCAGTTCTTC. As protein: CASRSGTSGTGEQFF.

The genes are TRBV28 and TRBJ1-5; D gene uncertain. Per germline, CDR1 MDHEN and CDR2 SYDVKM. This CDR3 contains 14 residues. Between the trimmed V and J ends, which lost 3 bases and 3 bases, there was a span of 9 bases. CDR3 region: CASSFWRNNQPQHF. For the CDR3, the DNA is TGTGCCAGCAGTTTCTGGCGGAACAATCAGCCCCAGCATTTT.

The rearrangement links TRBV25-1 to TRBJ2-1; 7 positions agree with TRBD2. Per germline, CDR1 MGHDK and CDR2 SYGVNS. Trimming at V came to 6 bases and at J to 8 bases, leaving 10 bases not matched to a gene. This CDR3 region has 14 residues. The CDR3, as DNA: TGTGCCAGCAGCACAGCGGGAACTCCTGATGAGCAGTTCTTC. Protein product: CASSTAGTPDEQFF.

The chain links TRBV5-1 to TRBJ2-2; no clear D gene. V lost 2 bases and J lost 1, with 9 bases in between. Germline V gives CDR1 SGHRS, CDR2 YFSETQ. The CDR3 runs to 15 residues. CDR3 sequence (DNA): TGCGCCAGCAGCTTAGCTTTAGGGAACACCGGGGAGCTGTTTTTT. This codes for CASSLALGNTGELFF.

This clone has only a few counts. The genes are TRBV11-3 and TRBJ2-5; D perhaps matches TRBD2 (6 bases). This CDR3 spans 13 amino acids. In germline, CDR1 is SGHNT, CDR2 YENEEA. With 3 bases removed from V and 2 bases from J, the gap between germline ends came to 7 bases. In nucleotides, the CDR3 is TGTGCCAGCAGCTTGGGGGGTCAAGAGACCCAGTACTTC. Its protein product is CASSLGGQETQYF. Full variable domain (missing parts from reference TRBV11-3 and TRBJ2-5): EAGVVQSPRYKIIEKKQPVAFWCNPISGHNTLYWYLQNLGQGPELLIRYENEEAVDDSQLPKDRFSAERLKGVDSTLKIQPAELGDSAVYLCASSLGGQETQYFGPGTRLLVL.

This clone occurred a few times. The chain has TRBV6-9 and TRBJ1-5; TRBD1 might be the D (5 bases). CDR1 and CDR2 from the germline V gene are MNHGY and SVAAGI. Trimming stripped 0 bases from V and 0 bases from J, with 12 bases between. This CDR3 spans 17 amino acids. The CDR3 DNA reads TGTGCCAGCAGTTATTCTGACGGGGGGGATAGCAATCAGCCCCAGCATTTT. Protein product: CASSYSDGGDSNQPQHF.

This chain links TRBV5-1 with TRBJ2-7; no reliable D call. V was pared by 2 bases and J by 2 bases, with 11 bases between. The CDR3 is 14 amino acids. Germline lookup yields CDR1 SGHRS and CDR2 YFSETQ. CDR3 sequence: CASSFWDLTYEQYF. In DNA form, the CDR3 reads TGCGCCAGCAGCTTTTGGGATTTAACCTACGAGCAGTACTTC. The whole variable domain, filled in from reference TRBV5-1 and TRBJ2-7, reads KAGVTQTPRYLIKTRGQQVTLSCSPISGHRSVSWYQQTPGQGLQFLFEYFSETQRNKGNFPGRFSGRQFSNSRSEMNVSTLELGDSALYLCASSFWDLTYEQYFGPGTRLTVT.

This clone was detected only a few times. The chain is built from TRBV14 and TRBJ1-2; D gene ambiguous. This CDR3 region has 16 residues. V lost 1 base and J 3 bases, leaving 15 bases between the germline ends. The germline V gene encodes CDR1 SGHDN and CDR2 FVKESK. CDR3 sequence reads: CASSQVGTSVDYGYTF. The CDR3 DNA reads TGTGCCAGCAGCCAAGTGGGTACAAGCGTAGACTATGGCTACACCTTC.

V is TRBV9 and J is TRBJ2-7; maybe TRBD2 (6 bases). This CDR3 is built from 12 residues. Germline V gives CDR1 SGDLS, CDR2 YYNGEE. V lost 3 bases and J lost 5, with 9 bases in between. The CDR3, as DNA: TGTGCCAGCAGCGCAACGGGGGACGAGCAGTACTTC. It codes for CASSATGDEQYF. Full variable domain (missing parts from reference TRBV9 and TRBJ2-7): DSGVTQTPKHLITATGQRVTLRCSPRSGDLSVYWYQQSLDQGLQFLIQYYNGEERAKGNILERFSAQQFPDLHSELNLSSLELGDSALYFCASSATGDEQYFGPGTRLTVT.

This rearrangement joins TRBV5-1 to TRBJ2-3; D ambiguous. The germline V gene encodes CDR1 SGHRS and CDR2 YFSETQ. Trimming stripped 4 bases from V and 2 bases from J, with 8 bases between. The CDR3 runs to 13 residues. CDR3 nucleotides: TGCGCCAGCAGCCTCCAGGACACAGATACGCAGTATTTT. Its protein is CASSLQDTDTQYF.

The gene calls are TRBV7-2 and TRBJ1-6, with D perhaps TRBD1 (5 bases). The CDR3 sequence is 15 residues long. Germline assignment: CDR1 SGHTA and CDR2 FQGNSA. Between the trimmed V and J ends, which lost 5 bases and 0 bases, there was a span of 8 bases. CDR3 residues: CASSRDSSYNSPLHF. The CDR3 DNA sequence: TGTGCCAGCAGCAGAGACAGCTCCTATAATTCACCCCTCCACTTT.

In DNA form, the CDR3 reads TGTGCCAGCAGCCCGAGGACTAGCGGGGGGGTTGTGACCCAGTACTTC. Its protein is CASSPRTSGGVVTQYF. The V and J genes are TRBV7-2 and TRBJ2-5; 15 nucleotides line up with TRBD2. The CDR3 loop spans 16 amino acids. Losses at the gene ends were 5 bases for V and 7 bases for J; bases not matched to a gene: 8. Germline V lookup: CDR1 SGHTA, CDR2 FQGNSA.

This clone was found a few times. The J gene is TRBJ1-6, the V gene TRBV5-1, with D possibly being TRBD1 (5 bases). Germline V gives CDR1 SGHRS, CDR2 YFSETQ. Trimming pared 4 bases from V and 8 bases from J, leaving 13 bases between. CDR3 length equals 14 residues. This CDR3 reads CASSLSAGDSPLHF. Written as DNA, the CDR3 is TGCGCCAGCAGCCTCTCGGCGGGGGATTCACCCCTCCACTTT.

The V call is TRBV11-2, the J call TRBJ2-3; D unclear. The germline V and J ends were trimmed by 0 bases and 4 bases, with 17 bases remaining between them. Per the germline V gene, CDR1 is SGHAT and CDR2 is FQNNGV. CDR3 length: 17 amino acids. The CDR3, as DNA: TGTGCCAGCAGCTTAGATAAATCTAGACCGACCCCAGATACGCAGTATTTT. Residues: CASSLDKSRPTPDTQYF. Complete variable domain (other parts from reference TRBV11-2 and TRBJ2-3): EAGVAQSPRYKIIEKRQSVAFWCNPISGHATLYWYQQILGQGPKLLIQFQNNGVVDDSQLPKDRFSAERLKGVDSTLKIQPAKLEDSAVYLCASSLDKSRPTPDTQYFGPGTRLTVL.

The rearrangement joins TRBV5-4 to TRBJ2-7; 7 nucleotides match TRBD1. This CDR3 has 15 residues. Unmatched junction bases numbered 7, after V lost 3 bases and J lost 1 base. Germline V gene lookup returns CDR1 SGHNT and CDR2 YYREEE (reference sequence). The CDR3: CASSSPTGESYEQYF. CDR3 sequence (DNA): TGTGCCAGCAGCTCCCCCACAGGGGAATCCTACGAGCAGTACTTC.

The CDR3 is CASSIEGQRGYTF. The CDR3 DNA reads as TGTGCCAGTAGTATAGAAGGACAGCGGGGCTACACCTTC. This rearrangement joins TRBV19 to TRBJ1-2, with D tentatively TRBD1 (6 bases). CDR1 is LNHDA, CDR2 SQIVND, per germline (reference sequence). V lost 0 bases to trimming and J lost 8 bases, with 10 bases between them. This CDR3 is 13 amino acids long.

This sequence joins TRBV5-1 and TRBJ2-6; the D is unclear. Germline lookup yields CDR1 SGHRS and CDR2 YFSETQ. There are 15 residues in the CDR3. V was pared by 4 bases and J by 0 bases, with 8 bases between. Written as DNA, the CDR3 is TGCGCCAGCAGCCCTCCGATCTCTGGGGCCAACGTCCTGACTTTC. Its protein is CASSPPISGANVLTF.